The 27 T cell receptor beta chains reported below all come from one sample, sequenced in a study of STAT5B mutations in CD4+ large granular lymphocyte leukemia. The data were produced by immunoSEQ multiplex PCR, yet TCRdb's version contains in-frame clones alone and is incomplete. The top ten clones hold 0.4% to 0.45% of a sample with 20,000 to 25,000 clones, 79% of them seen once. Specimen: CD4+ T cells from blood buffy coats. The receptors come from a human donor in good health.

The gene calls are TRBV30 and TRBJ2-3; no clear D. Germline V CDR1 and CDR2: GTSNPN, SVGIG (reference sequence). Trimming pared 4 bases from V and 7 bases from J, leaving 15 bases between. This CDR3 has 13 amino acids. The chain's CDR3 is CAWTVGLGYTQYF. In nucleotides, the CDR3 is TGTGCCTGGACTGTGGGGTTGGGGTATACGCAGTATTTT.

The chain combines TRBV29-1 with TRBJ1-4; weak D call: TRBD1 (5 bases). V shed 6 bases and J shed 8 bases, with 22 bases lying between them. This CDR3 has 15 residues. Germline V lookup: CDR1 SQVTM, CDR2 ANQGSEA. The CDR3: CSVLYTGQRREKLFF. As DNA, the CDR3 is TGCAGCGTCTTATACACGGGGCAAAGGAGGGAAAAACTGTTTTTT.

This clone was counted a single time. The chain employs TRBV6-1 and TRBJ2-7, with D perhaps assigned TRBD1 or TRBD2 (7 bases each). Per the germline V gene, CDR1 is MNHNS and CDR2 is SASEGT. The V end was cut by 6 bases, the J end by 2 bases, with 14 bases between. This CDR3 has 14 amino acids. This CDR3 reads CASSRDSGAYEQYF. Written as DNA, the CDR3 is TGTGCCAGCAGCCGGGACAGCGGGGCCTACGAGCAGTACTTC.

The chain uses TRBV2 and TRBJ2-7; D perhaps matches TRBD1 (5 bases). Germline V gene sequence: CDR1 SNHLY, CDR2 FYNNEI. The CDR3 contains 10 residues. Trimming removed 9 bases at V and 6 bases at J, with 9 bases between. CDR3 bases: TGTGCCAGTTATAGGGGCGAGCAGTACTTC. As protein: CASYRGEQYF.

DNA for the CDR3: TGTGCCAGCAGCTTAACTAGGGCCCCCACAGATACGCAGTATTTT. Translated, it gives CASSLTRAPTDTQYF. J is TRBJ2-3 and V is TRBV7-2; TRBD2 is a possible D gene (5 bases). The CDR3 is 15 residues long. Germline V lookup: CDR1 SGHTA, CDR2 FQGNSA. The V end was cut by 2 bases, the J end by 2 bases, with 11 bases between.

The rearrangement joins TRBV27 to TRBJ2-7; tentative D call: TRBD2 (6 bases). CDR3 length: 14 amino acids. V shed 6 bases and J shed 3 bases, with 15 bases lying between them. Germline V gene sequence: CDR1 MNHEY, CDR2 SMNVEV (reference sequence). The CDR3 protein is CASRLHETSYEQYF. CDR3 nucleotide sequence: TGTGCCAGCAGACTACACGAGACTAGCTACGAGCAGTACTTC.

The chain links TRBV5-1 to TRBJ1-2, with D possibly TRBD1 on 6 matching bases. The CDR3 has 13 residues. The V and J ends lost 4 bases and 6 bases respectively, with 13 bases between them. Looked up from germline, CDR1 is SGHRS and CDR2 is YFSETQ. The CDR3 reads CASSPTGSHGYTF. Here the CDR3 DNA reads TGCGCCAGCAGCCCAACAGGGTCCCATGGCTACACCTTC.

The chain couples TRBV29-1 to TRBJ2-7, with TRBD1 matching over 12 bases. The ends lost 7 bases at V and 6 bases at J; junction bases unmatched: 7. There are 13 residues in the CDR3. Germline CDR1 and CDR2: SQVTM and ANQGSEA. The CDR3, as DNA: TGCAGCGCCGAGGGGACAGGGGGCGCCGAGCAGTACTTC. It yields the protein CSAEGTGGAEQYF.

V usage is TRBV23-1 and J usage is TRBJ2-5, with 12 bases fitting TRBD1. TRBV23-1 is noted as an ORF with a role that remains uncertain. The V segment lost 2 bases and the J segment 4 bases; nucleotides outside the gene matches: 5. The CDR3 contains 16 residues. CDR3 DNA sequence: TGCGCCAGCAGTCAAGGGACAGGGGGCCAGGGAGAGACCCAGTACTTC. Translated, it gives CASSQGTGGQGETQYF.

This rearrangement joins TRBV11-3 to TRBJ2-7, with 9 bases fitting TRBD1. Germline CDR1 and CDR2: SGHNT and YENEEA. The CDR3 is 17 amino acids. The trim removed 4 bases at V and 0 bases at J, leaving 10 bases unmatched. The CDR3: CASSSVTGQGTSYEQYF. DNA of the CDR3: TGTGCCAGCAGCTCTGTAACAGGACAGGGGACCTCCTACGAGCAGTACTTC.

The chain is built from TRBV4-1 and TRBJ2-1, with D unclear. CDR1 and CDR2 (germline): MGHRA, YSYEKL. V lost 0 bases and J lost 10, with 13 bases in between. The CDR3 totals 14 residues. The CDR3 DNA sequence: TGCGCCAGCAGCCAAGATCCCTCCAACTCAGAGCAGTTCTTC. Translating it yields CASSQDPSNSEQFF.

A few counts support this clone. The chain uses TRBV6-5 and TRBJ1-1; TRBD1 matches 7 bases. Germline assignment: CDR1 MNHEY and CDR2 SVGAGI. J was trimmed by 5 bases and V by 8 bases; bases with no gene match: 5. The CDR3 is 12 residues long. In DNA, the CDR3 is TGTGCCAGCTCGACAGGGAGGACTGAAGCTTTCTTT. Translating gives CASSTGRTEAFF.

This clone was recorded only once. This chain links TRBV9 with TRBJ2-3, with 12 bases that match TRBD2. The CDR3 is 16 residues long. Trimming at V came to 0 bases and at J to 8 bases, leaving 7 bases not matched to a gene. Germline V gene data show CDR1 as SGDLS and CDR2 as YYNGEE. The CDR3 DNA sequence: TGTGCCAGCAGCGTAGCTCTAGCGGGAGGGTTGGCTACGCAGTATTTT. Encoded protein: CASSVALAGGLATQYF.

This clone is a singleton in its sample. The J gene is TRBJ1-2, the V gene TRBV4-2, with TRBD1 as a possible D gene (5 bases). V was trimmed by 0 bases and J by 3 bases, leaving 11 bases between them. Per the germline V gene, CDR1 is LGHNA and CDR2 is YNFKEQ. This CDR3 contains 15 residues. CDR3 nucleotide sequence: TGTGCCAGCAGCCAAGATGAGGGGAAAGACTATGGCTACACCTTC. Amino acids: CASSQDEGKDYGYTF.

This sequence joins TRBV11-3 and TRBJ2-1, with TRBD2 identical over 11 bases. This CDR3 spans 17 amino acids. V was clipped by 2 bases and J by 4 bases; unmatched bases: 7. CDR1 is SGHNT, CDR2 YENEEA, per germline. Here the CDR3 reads CASSLLLAGVAYNEQFF. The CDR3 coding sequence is TGTGCCAGCAGCTTATTACTAGCGGGAGTTGCATACAATGAGCAGTTCTTC. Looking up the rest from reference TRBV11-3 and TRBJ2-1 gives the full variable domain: EAGVVQSPRYKIIEKKQPVAFWCNPISGHNTLYWYLQNLGQGPELLIRYENEEAVDDSQLPKDRFSAERLKGVDSTLKIQPAELGDSAVYLCASSLLLAGVAYNEQFFGPGTRLTVL.

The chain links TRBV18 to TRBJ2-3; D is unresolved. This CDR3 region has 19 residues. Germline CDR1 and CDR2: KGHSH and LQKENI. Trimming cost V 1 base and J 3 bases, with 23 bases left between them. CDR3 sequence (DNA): TGTGCCAGCTCACCACTACCTCCCCCTATTCAGGACGGAACAGATACGCAGTATTTT. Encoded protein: CASSPLPPPIQDGTDTQYF.

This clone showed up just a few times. CDR3 nucleotide sequence: TGTGCCAGCAGCTTAAATGACGCCGATGAAAAACTGTTTTTT. It specifies CASSLNDADEKLFF. The chain employs TRBV7-2 and TRBJ1-4; no clear D gene. The CDR3 is made up of 14 amino acids. V was shortened by 2 bases and J by 6 bases, with 10 bases between the two germline ends. CDR1 is SGHTA, CDR2 FQGNSA, per germline.

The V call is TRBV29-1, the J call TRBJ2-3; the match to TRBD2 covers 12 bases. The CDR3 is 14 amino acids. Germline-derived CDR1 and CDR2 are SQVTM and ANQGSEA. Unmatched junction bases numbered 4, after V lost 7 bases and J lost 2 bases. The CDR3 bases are TGCAGCGAATGGACTAGCGGGACCACAGATACGCAGTATTTT. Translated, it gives CSEWTSGTTDTQYF.

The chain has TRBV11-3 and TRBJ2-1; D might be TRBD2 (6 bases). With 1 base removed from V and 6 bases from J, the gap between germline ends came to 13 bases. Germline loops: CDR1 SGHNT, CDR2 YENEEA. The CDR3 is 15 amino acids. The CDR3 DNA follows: TGTGCCAGCAGCTTAGCGGGAGAGAGGACCAATGAGCAGTTCTTC. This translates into CASSLAGERTNEQFF. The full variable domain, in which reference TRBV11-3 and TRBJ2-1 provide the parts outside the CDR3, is EAGVVQSPRYKIIEKKQPVAFWCNPISGHNTLYWYLQNLGQGPELLIRYENEEAVDDSQLPKDRFSAERLKGVDSTLKIQPAELGDSAVYLCASSLAGERTNEQFFGPGTRLTVL.

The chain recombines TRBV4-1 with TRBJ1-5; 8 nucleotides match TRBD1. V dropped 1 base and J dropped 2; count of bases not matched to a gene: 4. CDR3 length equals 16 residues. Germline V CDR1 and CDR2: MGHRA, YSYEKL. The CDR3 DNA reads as TGCGCCAGCAGCCAAGGGACAGGGAAAGGCAATCAGCCCCAGCATTTT. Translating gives CASSQGTGKGNQPQHF.

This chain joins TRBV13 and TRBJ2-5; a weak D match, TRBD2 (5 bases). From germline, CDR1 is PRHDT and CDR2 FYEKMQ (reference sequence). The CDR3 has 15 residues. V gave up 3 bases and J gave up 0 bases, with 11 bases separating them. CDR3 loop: CASSFLRGNQETQYF. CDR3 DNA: TGTGCCAGCAGCTTTTTACGGGGTAACCAAGAGACCCAGTACTTC.

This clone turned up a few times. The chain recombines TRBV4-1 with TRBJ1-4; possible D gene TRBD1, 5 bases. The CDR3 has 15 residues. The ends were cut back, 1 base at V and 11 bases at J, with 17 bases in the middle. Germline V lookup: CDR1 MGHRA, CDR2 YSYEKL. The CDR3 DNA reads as TGCGCCAGCAGCCAAGCTTCCATGGGGGATGGGAAACTGTTTTTT. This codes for CASSQASMGDGKLFF.

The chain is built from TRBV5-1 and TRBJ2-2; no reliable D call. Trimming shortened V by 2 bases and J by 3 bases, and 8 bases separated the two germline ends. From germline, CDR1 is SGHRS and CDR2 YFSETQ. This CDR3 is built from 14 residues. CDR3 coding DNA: TGCGCCAGCAGCTTTCATTCCGACACCGGGGAGCTGTTTTTT. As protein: CASSFHSDTGELFF.

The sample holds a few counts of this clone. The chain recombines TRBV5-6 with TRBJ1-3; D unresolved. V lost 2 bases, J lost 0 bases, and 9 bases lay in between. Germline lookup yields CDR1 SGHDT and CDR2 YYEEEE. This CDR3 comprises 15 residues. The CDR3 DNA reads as TGTGCCAGCAGCTTCGGGCGGAGCTCTGGAAACACCATATATTTT. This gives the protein CASSFGRSSGNTIYF.

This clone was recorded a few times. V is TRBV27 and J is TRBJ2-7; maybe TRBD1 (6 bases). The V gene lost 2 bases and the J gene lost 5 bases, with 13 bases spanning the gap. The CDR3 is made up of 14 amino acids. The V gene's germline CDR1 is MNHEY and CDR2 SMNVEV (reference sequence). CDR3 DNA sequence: TGTGCCAGCAGTTTACCGGGACACCTTAACGAGCAGTACTTC. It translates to CASSLPGHLNEQYF.

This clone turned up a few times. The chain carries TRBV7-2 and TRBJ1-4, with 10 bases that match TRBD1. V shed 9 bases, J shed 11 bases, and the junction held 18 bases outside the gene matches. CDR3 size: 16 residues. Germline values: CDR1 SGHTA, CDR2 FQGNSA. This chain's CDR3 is CASTARTGGEAGKLFF. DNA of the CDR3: TGTGCCAGTACGGCCCGGACAGGGGGTGAAGCGGGGAAACTGTTTTTT.

CDR3 region: CATQPLGTAEQYF. In DNA, the CDR3 is TGTGCCACTCAACCCCTCGGGACTGCCGAGCAGTACTTC. V and J are TRBV10-3 and TRBJ2-7, with D tentatively TRBD2 (6 bases). Looked up from germline, CDR1 is ENHRY and CDR2 is SYGVKD. The CDR3 extends over 13 amino acids. The V and J ends lost 10 bases and 6 bases respectively, with 19 bases between them.